This T cell receptor beta chain was profiled in a study of T cell responses to AZD1222 COVID-19 vaccine. CDR1 is LGHNA and CDR2 is YNFKEQ in the germline V gene. The V gene lost 0 bases and the J gene lost 1 base, with 8 bases spanning the gap. The CDR3 totals 15 residues. Study results and caveats: Baseline serology detected seropositivity in only 6 or 7 AZD1222 recipients. The sample set comprised mostly white British donors with more females, and clonal diversity was possibly underestimated. All repertoire sampling was performed exclusively after the peak T cell response.

Only in-frame clones appear in the TCRdb table, and some are missing; sequencing was by immunoSEQ multiplex PCR. The sample yields 95,000 to 120,000 clones, around 89% seen once. With regard to this clone: The antigen remains unidentified.

This specimen consisted of peripheral blood, obtained 28 days after the second AZD1222 dose. The clonotype was recovered from an adult who received the AZD1222 COVID-19 vaccine. The chain recombines TRBV4-2 with TRBJ2-3, with D possibly being TRBD2 (5 bases). The DNA of the CDR3 is TGTGCCAGCAGCCAAGACCCCGGGGGCACAGATACGCAGTATTTT. As protein: CASSQDPGGTDTQYF.